One sample yielded the 29 T cell receptor beta chains listed below, sequenced in a study of OX40 agonist ivuxolimab in advanced cancers. The table came from immunoSEQ multiplex PCR; TCRdb's copy has only in-frame clones and leaves some out. Of approximately 61,000 clones in the sample, about four fifths were seen once. The sample in question was CD4+ or CD8+ T cells sorted from blood, obtained in a trial of the OX40 agonist ivuxolimab. Every receptor here comes from an adult with an advanced solid tumor such as melanoma, head and neck, liver or kidney cancer.

V usage is TRBV7-7 and J usage is TRBJ2-1; D assignment may be TRBD1 or TRBD2 (6 bases each). Germline V CDR1 and CDR2: SSHAT, FNYEAQ (reference sequence). This CDR3 spans 15 amino acids. Trimming removed 1 base from V and 4 bases from J, with 11 bases in between. The CDR3: CASSLDRGVYNEQFF. The CDR3 nucleotides read TGTGCCAGCAGCTTAGATAGGGGGGTGTACAATGAGCAGTTCTTC. The complete variable domain, with remaining parts taken from reference TRBV7-7 and TRBJ2-1, reads GAGVSQSPRYKVTKRGQDVTLRCDPISSHATLYWYQQALGQGPEFLTYFNYEAQPDKSGLPSDRFSAERPEGSISTLTIQRTEQRDSAMYRCASSLDRGVYNEQFFGPGTRLTVL.

V usage is TRBV2 and J usage is TRBJ1-5; perhaps TRBD1 as D (6 bases). CDR3 length: 15 residues. V dropped 4 bases and J dropped 6 bases, with 16 bases sitting between them. Germline-derived CDR1 and CDR2 are SNHLY and FYNNEI. CDR3 sequence (DNA): TGTGCCAGCAGTGCGGACAGTTTCGAAGGTCAGCCCCAGCATTTT. This codes for CASSADSFEGQPQHF.

The V gene is TRBV25-1, the J gene TRBJ1-2; D is possibly TRBD1 (6 bases). Looked up from germline, CDR1 is MGHDK and CDR2 is SYGVNS. This CDR3 is 15 amino acids long. The V end lost 3 bases, the J end lost 5 bases, and 16 bases lay between the germline ends. The DNA of the CDR3 is TGTGCCAGCAGTGACCCCCTCGGGGGGGCTTATGGCTACACCTTC. It yields the protein CASSDPLGGAYGYTF.

The chain is built from TRBV4-1 and TRBJ2-1; maybe TRBD2 (6 bases). V was pared by 4 bases and J by 3 bases, with 16 bases between. Germline V gene lookup returns CDR1 MGHRA and CDR2 YSYEKL. The CDR3 runs 16 residues. The CDR3 DNA sequence: TGCGCCAGCAGCCTTAGTGGGGACTTCGACTACAATGAGCAGTTCTTC. Encoded protein: CASSLSGDFDYNEQFF.

The rearrangement uses TRBV27 and TRBJ2-1; D perhaps matches TRBD1 (5 bases). Trimming removed 3 bases at V and 8 bases at J, with 11 bases between. Germline CDR1 reads MNHEY; CDR2 reads SMNVEV (reference sequence). This CDR3 has 13 residues. In nucleotides, the CDR3 is TGTGCCAGCAGTTTTCACAGGCAGTATGAGCAGTTCTTC. It codes for CASSFHRQYEQFF.

This clone was found once. The genes are TRBV7-8 and TRBJ2-5; D remains ambiguous. The germline gives CDR1 SGHVS, CDR2 FQNEAQ. The CDR3 is 14 amino acids. V shed 2 bases and J shed 2 bases, with 9 bases lying between them. CDR3 loop: CASSLPTRQETQYF. As DNA, the CDR3 is TGTGCCAGCAGCTTACCGACCAGACAAGAGACCCAGTACTTC. Complete variable domain (other parts from reference TRBV7-8 and TRBJ2-5): GAGVSQSPRYKVAKRGQDVALRCDPISGHVSLFWYQQALGQGPEFLTYFQNEAQLDKSGLPSDRFFAERPEGSVSTLKIQRTQQEDSAVYLCASSLPTRQETQYFGPGTRLLVL.

V and J are TRBV21-1 and TRBJ1-1; TRBD1, the table's D call, lacks a check against the DNA. TRBV21-1 is labeled a pseudogene. The CDR3 length is 21 residues. The CDR3 loop reads CASGVVREQGRSKFPNTEAFF. The CDR3, as DNA: TGTGCCAGCGGAGTTGTCCGAGAACAGGGGCGCTCGAAATTCCCGAACACTGAAGCTTTCTTT.

V is TRBV25-1 and J is TRBJ1-6; 9 nucleotides align to TRBD1. CDR1 is MGHDK, CDR2 SYGVNS, per germline. The V gene end was trimmed by 5 bases and the J gene end by 2 bases; junction bases not matched to a gene: 7. The CDR3 covers 17 residues. CDR3 amino acids: CASSPGQGRTYNSPLHF. In DNA form, the CDR3 reads TGTGCCAGCAGTCCGGGACAGGGTAGGACCTATAATTCACCCCTCCACTTT.

The genes are TRBV5-8 and TRBJ2-2; 8 bases fit TRBD1. This CDR3 region has 15 residues. The V gene's germline CDR1 is SGHTS and CDR2 YDEGEE. V gave up 4 bases and J gave up 1 base; unmatched junction bases: 3. The CDR3 DNA reads TGTGCCAGCAGCAGGACAGGGCGGAACACCGGGGAGCTGTTTTTT. Protein: CASSRTGRNTGELFF. Combining the CDR3 with reference TRBV5-8 and TRBJ2-2 gives the whole variable domain EAGVTQSPTHLIKTRGQQATLRCSPISGHTSVYWYQQALGLGLQFLLWYDEGEERNRGNFPPRFSGRQFPNYSSELNVNALELEDSALYLCASSRTGRNTGELFFGEGSRLTVL.

The J gene is TRBJ2-1, the V gene TRBV6-4; the match to TRBD1 covers 8 bases. Germline values: CDR1 MRHNA, CDR2 SNTAGT. The CDR3 runs 15 residues. V shed 0 bases, J shed 8 bases, and the junction held 6 bases outside the gene matches. The CDR3 region has the DNA TGTGCCAGCAGTGACTCGAACAGGGGGAAGGATGAGCAGTTCTTC. Translated, it gives CASSDSNRGKDEQFF.

V and J are TRBV25-1 and TRBJ2-2; D might be TRBD2 (5 bases). V was shortened by 1 base and J by 3 bases, with 6 bases between the two germline ends. This CDR3 region has 14 residues. Germline CDR1 and CDR2: MGHDK and SYGVNS. CDR3 loop: CASSESRDTGELFF. The CDR3 DNA follows: TGTGCCAGCAGTGAATCGAGGGACACCGGGGAGCTGTTTTTT.

The chain has TRBV19 and TRBJ2-7; D unresolved. With 5 bases removed from V and 3 bases from J, the gap between germline ends came to 11 bases. The CDR3 contains 13 residues. Germline-derived CDR1 and CDR2 are LNHDA and SQIVND (reference sequence). Written as DNA, the CDR3 is TGTGCCAGTAGTGTCACGACGGGCTACGAGCAGTACTTC. Protein: CASSVTTGYEQYF.

Remarks on this clone: The germline gene is not matched at one end of the junction; a read error may be the cause. The V gene is TRBV5-1, the J gene TRBJ1-6, with a weak D call TRBD1 (6 bases). Germline V CDR1 and CDR2: SGHRS, YFSETQ. The length of the CDR3 is 14 residues. CDR3 nucleotides: TGCGCCAGCAGATTGGGACAAGAGAATTCACCCCTCCACTTT. This codes for CASRLGQENSPLHF.

V gene TRBV4-1 combines with J gene TRBJ1-5, with D possibly being TRBD1 (5 bases). CDR1 and CDR2 from the germline V gene are MGHRA and YSYEKL. This CDR3 comprises 13 residues. V was clipped by 1 base and J by 7 bases, with 8 bases between them. This CDR3 is CASSQVTAQPQHF. The CDR3 DNA reads as TGCGCCAGCAGCCAAGTGACAGCGCAGCCCCAGCATTTT.

The chain combines TRBV7-9 with TRBJ1-4, with D perhaps matching TRBD1 (5 bases). CDR1 and CDR2 (germline): SEHNR, FQNEAQ (reference sequence). The CDR3 covers 14 residues. The CDR3 here is CATVRGQSNEKLFF. In DNA, the CDR3 is TGTGCGACCGTGAGGGGCCAGTCTAATGAAAAACTGTTTTTT.

The V call is TRBV19, the J call TRBJ1-2; possible D gene TRBD1, 5 bases. Deletions cut 1 base from V and 1 base from J, with 13 bases between. Germline CDR1 and CDR2: LNHDA and SQIVND (reference sequence). This CDR3 comprises 16 residues. The CDR3 coding sequence is TGTGCCAGTAGTATAGTTGGGACTCAACGTAACTATGGCTACACCTTC. Amino acids: CASSIVGTQRNYGYTF.

The rearrangement joins TRBV12-5 to TRBJ1-6; D is possibly TRBD1 (5 bases). V was shortened by 6 bases and J by 7 bases, with 10 bases between the two germline ends. CDR3 size: 13 residues. Germline CDR1 is LGHNT and CDR2 is FRNRAP. CDR3 protein: CASGREGNSPLHF. The CDR3 nucleotides read TGTGCTAGTGGCCGCGAGGGGAATTCACCCCTCCACTTT.

J is TRBJ2-2 and V is TRBV5-1, with D uncertain. Germline CDR1 is SGHRS and CDR2 is YFSETQ. The CDR3 extends over 12 amino acids. The V and J ends lost 3 bases and 2 bases respectively, with 2 bases between them. The CDR3 DNA reads TGCGCCAGCAGCTCCAACACCGGGGAGCTGTTTTTT. This gives the protein CASSSNTGELFF.

The chain links TRBV4-1 to TRBJ2-1, with unresolved D. From germline, CDR1 is MGHRA and CDR2 YSYEKL. V was pared by 1 base and J by 0 bases, with 7 bases between. CDR3 length: 15 residues. The CDR3 nucleotides are TGCGCCAGCAGCCAAGCTGTTAGCTCCTACAATGAGCAGTTCTTC. Its translation is CASSQAVSSYNEQFF.

The chain links TRBV13 to TRBJ2-1; either TRBD1 or TRBD2 may supply D (6 bases each). Trimming shortened V by 2 bases and J by 8 bases, and 16 bases separated the two germline ends. Germline CDR1 and CDR2: PRHDT and FYEKMQ (reference sequence). The CDR3 length is 15 residues. CDR3 DNA: TGTGCCAGCAGCTTACGAACGGGGGCTGTCGATGAGCAGTTCTTC. Encoded protein: CASSLRTGAVDEQFF.

The J gene is TRBJ1-1, the V gene TRBV5-4; tentatively, D is TRBD1 (5 bases). This CDR3 spans 13 amino acids. In germline, CDR1 is SGHNT, CDR2 YYREEE (reference sequence). V was shortened by 4 bases and J by 3 bases, with 10 bases between the two germline ends. This CDR3 reads CASSRTGDTEAFF. The CDR3 region has the DNA TGTGCCAGCAGCCGAACGGGGGACACTGAAGCTTTCTTT.

This rearrangement joins TRBV7-9 to TRBJ1-1; 7 bases map to TRBD1. CDR3 length: 15 amino acids. Per the germline V gene, CDR1 is SEHNR and CDR2 is FQNEAQ (reference sequence). With 3 bases clipped from V and 2 bases from J, the junction kept 6 bases outside the gene matches. CDR3 bases: TGTGCCAGCAGCTTGACAGGGAGAGTAAACACTGAAGCTTTCTTT. Its translation: CASSLTGRVNTEAFF.

The sample holds one count of this clone. V and J are TRBV5-6 and TRBJ2-1; perhaps TRBD2 as D (5 bases). This CDR3 has 16 amino acids. Trimming took 1 base from V and 6 from J, leaving 17 bases between them. The germline V gene encodes CDR1 SGHDT and CDR2 YYEEEE. CDR3 DNA sequence: TGTGCCAGCAGCTTGATAGTGGGCGGACTTATCAATGAGCAGTTCTTC. It specifies CASSLIVGGLINEQFF.

The rearrangement links TRBV6-1 to TRBJ1-2; D is perhaps TRBD1 (5 bases). V lost 5 bases and J lost 4, with 14 bases in between. Germline loops: CDR1 MNHNS, CDR2 SASEGT. This CDR3 is 14 amino acids long. This CDR3 reads CASSPGIGAYGYTF. CDR3 bases: TGTGCCAGCAGTCCAGGGATAGGGGCCTATGGCTACACCTTC.

This clone was found once. The V and J genes are TRBV6-1 and TRBJ2-7; perhaps TRBD1 as D (5 bases). Germline V gives CDR1 MNHNS, CDR2 SASEGT. The CDR3 runs to 14 residues. The germline V and J ends were trimmed by 4 bases and 1 base, with 11 bases remaining between them. The CDR3 nucleotides read TGTGCCAGCAGTGCCAGTCAGGGTTCCTACGAGCAGTACTTC. Its protein is CASSASQGSYEQYF.

In this sample, this clone turned up once. The chain recombines TRBV15 with TRBJ1-2, with D perhaps TRBD1 (5 bases). The CDR3 is 15 residues long. The germline V gene encodes CDR1 LNHNV and CDR2 YYDKDF (reference sequence). The V gene lost 0 bases and the J gene lost 4 bases, with 12 bases spanning the gap. The CDR3 here is CATSREGAGLYGYTF. As DNA, the CDR3 is TGTGCCACCAGCAGAGAAGGCGCGGGGCTCTATGGCTACACCTTC. Variable domain in full (rest from reference TRBV15 and TRBJ1-2): DAMVIQNPRYQVTQFGKPVTLSCSQTLNHNVMYWYQQKSSQAPKLLFHYYDKDFNNEADTPDNFQSRRPNTSFCFLDIRSPGLGDTAMYLCATSREGAGLYGYTFGSGTRLTVV.

This sequence joins TRBV29-1 and TRBJ1-6, with 10 bases identical to TRBD1. Germline V CDR1 and CDR2: SQVTM, ANQGSEA. The V segment lost 5 bases and the J segment 8 bases; nucleotides outside the gene matches: 3. The CDR3 runs 13 residues. CDR3 sequence reads: CSVRGTGDSPLHF. CDR3 DNA: TGCAGCGTTAGGGGGACAGGGGATTCACCCCTCCACTTT.

V usage is TRBV5-4 and J usage is TRBJ1-1, with D perhaps TRBD1 (6 bases). Looked up from germline, CDR1 is SGHNT and CDR2 is YYREEE (reference sequence). V was cut by 0 bases and J by 2 bases, with 11 bases left in between. The CDR3 runs 15 residues. CDR3 amino acids: CASSLEWGPNTEAFF. The CDR3 DNA reads as TGTGCCAGCAGCTTGGAGTGGGGGCCTAACACTGAAGCTTTCTTT.

This chain connects TRBV7-8 to TRBJ2-3; D may be TRBD1 (5 bases). CDR1 and CDR2 (germline): SGHVS, FQNEAQ. CDR3 length: 16 amino acids. V was pared by 5 bases and J by 2 bases, with 17 bases between. CDR3 in amino acids: CASSPGSGHITDTQYF. The CDR3 bases are TGTGCCAGCAGCCCCGGCTCCGGACATATCACAGATACGCAGTATTTT.